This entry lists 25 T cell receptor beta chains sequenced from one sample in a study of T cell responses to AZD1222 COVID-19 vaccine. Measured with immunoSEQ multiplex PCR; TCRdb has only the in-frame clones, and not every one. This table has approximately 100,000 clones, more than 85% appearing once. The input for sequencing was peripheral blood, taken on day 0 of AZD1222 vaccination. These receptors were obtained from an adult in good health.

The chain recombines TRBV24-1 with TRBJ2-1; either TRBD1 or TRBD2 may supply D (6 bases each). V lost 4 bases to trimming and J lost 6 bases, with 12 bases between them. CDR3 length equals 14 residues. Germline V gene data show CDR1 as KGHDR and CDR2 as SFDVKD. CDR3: CATSDAGHANEQFF. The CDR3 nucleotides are TGTGCCACCAGTGACGCGGGACACGCCAATGAGCAGTTCTTC.

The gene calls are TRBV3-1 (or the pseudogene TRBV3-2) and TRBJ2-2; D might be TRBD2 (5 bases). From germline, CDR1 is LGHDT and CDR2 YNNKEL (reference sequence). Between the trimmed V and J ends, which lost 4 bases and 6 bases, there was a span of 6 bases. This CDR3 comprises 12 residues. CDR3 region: CASSPGAGELFF. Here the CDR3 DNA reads TGTGCCAGCAGCCCCGGGGCCGGGGAGCTGTTTTTT.

Written as DNA, the CDR3 is TGTGCCAGCAGTTCGACAGGGGGCATTTACGAGCAGTACTTC. This sequence encodes CASSSTGGIYEQYF. The V and J genes are TRBV7-6 and TRBJ2-7, with TRBD1 identical over 10 bases. V dropped 6 bases and J dropped 4; count of bases not matched to a gene: 6. The CDR3 is made up of 14 amino acids. Germline values: CDR1 SGHVS, CDR2 FNYEAQ.

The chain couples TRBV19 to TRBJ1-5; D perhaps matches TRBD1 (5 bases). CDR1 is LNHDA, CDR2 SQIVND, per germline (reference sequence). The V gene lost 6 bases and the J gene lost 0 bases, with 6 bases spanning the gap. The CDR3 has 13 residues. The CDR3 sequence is CASRDSSNQPQHF. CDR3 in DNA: TGTGCCAGTAGAGACAGTAGCAATCAGCCCCAGCATTTT.

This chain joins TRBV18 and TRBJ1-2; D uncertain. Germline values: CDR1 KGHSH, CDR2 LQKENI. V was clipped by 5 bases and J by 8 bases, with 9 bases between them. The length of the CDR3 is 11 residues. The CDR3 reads CASSGGRGYTF. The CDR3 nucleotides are TGTGCCAGCTCAGGTGGTCGCGGCTACACCTTC. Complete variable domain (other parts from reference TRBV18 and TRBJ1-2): NAGVMQNPRHLVRRRGQEARLRCSPMKGHSHVYWYRQLPEEGLKFMVYLQKENIIDESGMPKERFSAEFPKEGPSILRIQQVVRGDSAAYFCASSGGRGYTFGSGTRLTVV.

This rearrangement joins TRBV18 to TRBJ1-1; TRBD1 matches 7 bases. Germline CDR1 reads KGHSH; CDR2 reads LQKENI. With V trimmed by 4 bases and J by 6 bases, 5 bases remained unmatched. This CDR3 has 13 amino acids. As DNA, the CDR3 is TGTGCCAGCTCACTAAGGGGGCGGGCTGAAGCTTTCTTT. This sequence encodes CASSLRGRAEAFF.

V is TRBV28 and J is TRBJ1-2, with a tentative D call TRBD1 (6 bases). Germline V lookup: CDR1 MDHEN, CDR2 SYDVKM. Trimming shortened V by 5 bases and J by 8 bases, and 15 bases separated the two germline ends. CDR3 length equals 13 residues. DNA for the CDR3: TGTGCCAGCAGTCAGGGGTTTGAGCGAGGCTACACCTTC. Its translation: CASSQGFERGYTF.

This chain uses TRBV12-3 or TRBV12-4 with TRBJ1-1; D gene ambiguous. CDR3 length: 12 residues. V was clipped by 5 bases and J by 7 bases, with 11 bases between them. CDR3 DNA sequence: TGTGCCAGCAGTCGCGGACCTGGTGAAGCTTTCTTT. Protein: CASSRGPGEAFF.

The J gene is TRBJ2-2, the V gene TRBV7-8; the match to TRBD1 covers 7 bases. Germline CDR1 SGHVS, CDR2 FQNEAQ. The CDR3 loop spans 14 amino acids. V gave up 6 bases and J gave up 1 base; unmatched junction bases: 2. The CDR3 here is CASSWTGNTGELFF. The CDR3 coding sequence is TGTGCCAGCAGTTGGACAGGGAACACCGGGGAGCTGTTTTTT.

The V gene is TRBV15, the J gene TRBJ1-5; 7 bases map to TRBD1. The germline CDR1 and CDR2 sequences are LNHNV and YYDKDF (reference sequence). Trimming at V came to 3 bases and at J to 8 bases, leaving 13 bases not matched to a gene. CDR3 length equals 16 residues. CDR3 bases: TGTGCCACCAGCAGTACAGGGGACCCGCCGCGTGAGCCCCAGCATTTT. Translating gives CATSSTGDPPREPQHF.

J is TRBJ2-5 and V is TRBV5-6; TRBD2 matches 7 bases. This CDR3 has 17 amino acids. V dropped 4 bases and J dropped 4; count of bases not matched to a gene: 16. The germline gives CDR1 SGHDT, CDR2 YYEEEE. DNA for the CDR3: TGTGCCAGCAGCGGTGGGATAGCGGGCGGTGCTGGAGAGACCCAGTACTTC. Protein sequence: CASSGGIAGGAGETQYF.

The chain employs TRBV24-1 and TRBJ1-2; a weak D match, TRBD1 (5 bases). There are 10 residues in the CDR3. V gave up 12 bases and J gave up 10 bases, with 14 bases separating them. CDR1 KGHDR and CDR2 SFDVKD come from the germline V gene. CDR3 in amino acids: CAAVGDSYTF. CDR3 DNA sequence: TGTGCCGCCGTCGGGGACTCCTACACCTTC.

CDR3 nucleotides: TGTGCCAGCAGCTCCAGCGGGACCTCCTACAATGAGCAGTTCTTC. It yields the protein CASSSSGTSYNEQFF. The J gene is TRBJ2-1, the V gene TRBV9, with 7 bases lining up with TRBD2. V shed 4 bases, J shed 0 bases, and the junction held 4 bases outside the gene matches. Germline lookup yields CDR1 SGDLS and CDR2 YYNGEE. CDR3 size: 15 residues.

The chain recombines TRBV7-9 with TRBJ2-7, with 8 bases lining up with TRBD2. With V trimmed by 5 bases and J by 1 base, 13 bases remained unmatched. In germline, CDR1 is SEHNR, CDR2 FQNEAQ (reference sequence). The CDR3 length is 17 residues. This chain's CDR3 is CASSPPLAGVSSYEQYF. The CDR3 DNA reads TGTGCCAGCAGCCCCCCCCTAGCGGGCGTATCATCCTACGAGCAGTACTTC.

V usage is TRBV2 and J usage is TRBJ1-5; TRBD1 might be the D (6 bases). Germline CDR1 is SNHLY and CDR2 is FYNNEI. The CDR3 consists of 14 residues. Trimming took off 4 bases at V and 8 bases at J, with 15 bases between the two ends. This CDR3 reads CASSVDRTPEPQHF. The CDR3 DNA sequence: TGTGCCAGCAGTGTCGACAGGACCCCGGAGCCCCAGCATTTT.

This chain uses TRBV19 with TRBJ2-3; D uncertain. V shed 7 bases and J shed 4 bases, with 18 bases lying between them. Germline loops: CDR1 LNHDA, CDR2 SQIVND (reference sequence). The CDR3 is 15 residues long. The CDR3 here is CASKGLVKESDTQYF. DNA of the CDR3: TGTGCCAGTAAGGGTCTGGTCAAGGAGTCAGATACGCAGTATTTT.

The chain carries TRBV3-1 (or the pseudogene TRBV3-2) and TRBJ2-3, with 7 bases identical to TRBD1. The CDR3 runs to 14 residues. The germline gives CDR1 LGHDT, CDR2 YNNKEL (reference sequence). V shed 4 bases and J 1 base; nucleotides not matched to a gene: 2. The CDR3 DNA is TGTGCCAGCAGCCGACAGGGACGCACAGATACGCAGTATTTT. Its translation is CASSRQGRTDTQYF.

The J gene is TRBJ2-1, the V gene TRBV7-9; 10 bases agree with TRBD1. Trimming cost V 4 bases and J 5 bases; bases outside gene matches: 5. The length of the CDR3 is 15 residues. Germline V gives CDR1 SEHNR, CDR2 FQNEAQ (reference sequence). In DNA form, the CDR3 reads TGTGCCAGCAGCTGGGCCGGGACAGGGGACAATGAGCAGTTCTTC. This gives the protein CASSWAGTGDNEQFF.

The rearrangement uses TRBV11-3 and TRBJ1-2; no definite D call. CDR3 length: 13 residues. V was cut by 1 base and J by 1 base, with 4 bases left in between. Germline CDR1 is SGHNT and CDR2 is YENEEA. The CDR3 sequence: CASSLASNYGYTF. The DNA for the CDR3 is TGTGCCAGCAGCTTAGCGAGTAACTATGGCTACACCTTC.

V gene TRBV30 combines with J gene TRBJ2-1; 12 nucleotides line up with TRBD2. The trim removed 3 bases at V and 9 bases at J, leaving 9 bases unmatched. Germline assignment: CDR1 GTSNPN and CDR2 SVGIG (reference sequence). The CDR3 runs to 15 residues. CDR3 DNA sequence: TGTGCCTGGAGCCGGGGCCTAGCGGGAGGGGCTGAGCAGTTCTTC. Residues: CAWSRGLAGGAEQFF.

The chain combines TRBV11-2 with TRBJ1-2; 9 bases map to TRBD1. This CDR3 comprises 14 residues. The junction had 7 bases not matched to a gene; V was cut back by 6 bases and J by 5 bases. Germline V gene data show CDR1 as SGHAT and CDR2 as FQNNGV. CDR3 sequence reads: CASRKTGGGYGYTF. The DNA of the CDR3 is TGTGCCAGCAGGAAAACAGGGGGCGGATATGGCTACACCTTC.

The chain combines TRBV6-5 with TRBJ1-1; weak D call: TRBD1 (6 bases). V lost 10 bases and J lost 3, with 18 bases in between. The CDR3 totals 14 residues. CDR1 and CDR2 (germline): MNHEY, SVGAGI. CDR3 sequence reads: CATRGKEWYTEAFF. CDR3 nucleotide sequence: TGTGCCACCAGGGGTAAGGAGTGGTACACTGAAGCTTTCTTT.

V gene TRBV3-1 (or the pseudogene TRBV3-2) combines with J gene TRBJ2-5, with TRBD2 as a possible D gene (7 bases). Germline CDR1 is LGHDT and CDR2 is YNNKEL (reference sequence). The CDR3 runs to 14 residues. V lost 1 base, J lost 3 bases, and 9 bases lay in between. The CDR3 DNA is TGTGCCAGCAGCCAAGTAGGGGGGGAAGAGACCCAGTACTTC. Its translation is CASSQVGGEETQYF.

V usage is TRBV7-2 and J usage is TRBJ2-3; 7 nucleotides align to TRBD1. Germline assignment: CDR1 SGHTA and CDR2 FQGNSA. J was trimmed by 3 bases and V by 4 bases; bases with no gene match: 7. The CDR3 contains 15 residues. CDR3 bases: TGTGCCAGCAGCTGGCAGGACAGGCTTACAGATACGCAGTATTTT. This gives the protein CASSWQDRLTDTQYF.

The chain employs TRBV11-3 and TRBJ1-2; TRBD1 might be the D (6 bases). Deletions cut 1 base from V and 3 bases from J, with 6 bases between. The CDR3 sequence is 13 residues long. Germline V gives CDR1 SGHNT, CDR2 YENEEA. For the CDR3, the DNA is TGTGCCAGCAGCTTAGGGACAGACTATGGCTACACCTTC. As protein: CASSLGTDYGYTF.